Sequencing of this T cell receptor beta chain was carried out in a study of blood T cell repertoires in COVID-19. This clone was picked up a small number of times. Assay: immunoSEQ multiplex PCR; the TCRdb copy retains only in-frame clones and omits some. The sample consists of fewer than 300,000 clones, less than 85% of them appearing once. Trimming pared 2 bases from V and 7 bases from J, leaving 16 bases between. Germline V lookup: CDR1 GTSNPN, CDR2 SVGIG (reference sequence). The length of the CDR3 is 14 residues. V is TRBV30 and J is TRBJ2-3; perhaps TRBD2 as D (5 bases). What was sequenced was peripheral blood. The sequence was obtained from a woman in her seventies with active or convalescent COVID-19. The CDR3 DNA reads TGTGCCTGGAGTCGAAGCCCTAGCTTACATACGCAGTATTTT. Its protein is CAWSRSPSLHTQYF. Full variable domain (remainder filled in from reference TRBV30 and TRBJ2-3): SQTIHQWPATLVQPVGSPLSLECTVEGTSNPNLYWYRQAAGRGLQLLFYSVGIGQISSEVPQNLSASRPQDRQFILSSKKLLLSDSGFYLCAWSRSPSLHTQYFGPGTRLTVL.